The rows below give T cell receptor beta chains drawn from one sample of a study of blood T cell repertoires in COVID-19. The protocol was immunoSEQ multiplex PCR, while the TCRdb copy is restricted to in-frame clones and leaves out a portion. The table shows a few hundred thousand clones, with 86% occurring only once. The sequenced sample consisted of peripheral blood. These receptors were taken from a woman between 25 and 40 years old with active or convalescent COVID-19. The conserved cysteine and the conserved F or W are not part of the CDR3 here.

V,J,length,CDR3
TRBV28,TRBJ1-3,13,ASSPIRDNRNTIY
TRBV18,TRBJ1-4,11,ASSLTVDEKLF
TRBV6-5,TRBJ2-7,12,ASNAGQGAYEQY
TRBV30,TRBJ1-1,10,AWSAQRTEAF
TRBV7-2,TRBJ1-5,11,ASSFGGGQPQH
TRBV6-6,TRBJ1-1,12,ASIDRGTNTEAF
TRBV30,TRBJ2-7,14,AWSAPFQRGGYEQY
TRBV6-6,TRBJ1-3,14,ASSQKDTFSGNTIY
TRBV7-2,TRBJ1-6,16,ASSPPPTAVPYNSPLH
TRBV30,TRBJ2-5,13,AWSVLAGGFETQY
TRBV5-4,TRBJ1-2,12,ASSLTGTGVGYT
TRBV9,TRBJ2-1,12,ASSVVTGSNEQF
TRBV4-1,TRBJ1-2,13,ASSQVGQVNYGYT
TRBV19,TRBJ1-2,13,ASSIATEFVYGYT
TRBV19,TRBJ1-6,12,ASGDSRYNSPLH
TRBV6-6,TRBJ1-2,13,ASTLGGYANYGYT
TRBV6-5,TRBJ2-5,12,ASAGTSVRETQY
TRBV4-3,TRBJ2-4,18,ASSQGWANRGSVAKNIQY
TRBV3-1/TRBV3-2,TRBJ1-6,14,ASRLGGTSRNSPLH
TRBV7-2,TRBJ2-1,13,ASSRDYLSYNEQF
TRBV7-2,TRBJ1-1,11,ASSLTQGTEAF
TRBV7-2,TRBJ2-7,11,ASSLGTGYEQY
TRBV7-9,TRBJ2-3,16,AGSSTSGGEPSTDTQY
TRBV2,TRBJ1-4,11,ASSAVVEEKLF
TRBV19,TRBJ1-2,12,ASSIGRDSHGYT
TRBV4-3,TRBJ2-2,15,ASSPGRRNRDTGELF
TRBV25-1,TRBJ1-2,13,ASSAPGQGATGYT
TRBV5-6,TRBJ2-5,11,ASSAGVRETQY
TRBV7-2,TRBJ2-6,16,ASSSRQGVGPGANVLT
TRBV11-1,TRBJ1-1,12,ASSPTGGLTEAF
TRBV7-2,TRBJ2-7,15,ASSLGGRGPMGHEQY
TRBV29-1,TRBJ1-4,12,SVAGGATNEKLF
TRBV7-8,TRBJ1-2,14,ASSSPGGTGGYGYT
TRBV5-6,TRBJ2-2,14,ASSFQTGGIAGELF
TRBV5-1,TRBJ2-1,12,ASSSPSTSNEQF
TRBV5-6,TRBJ2-1,14,ASSLIGTAKVDEQF
TRBV5-4,TRBJ1-2,12,ASSLDRLLYGYT
TRBV7-9,TRBJ2-7,13,ASSPMSGVSYEQY
TRBV6-5,TRBJ1-2,12,ASTDRDLRYGYT
TRBV6-5,TRBJ1-2,12,ASSPDRGLYGYT
TRBV2,TRBJ1-3,14,ASRTSRTASGNTIY
TRBV2,TRBJ2-2,15,ASSFPRDREYTGELF
TRBV5-1,TRBJ2-3,12,ASSSGLRTDTQY
TRBV5-4,TRBJ1-2,11,ASSLRFSGGYT
TRBV9,TRBJ1-5,10,ASSTAQGPQH
TRBV20-1,TRBJ1-4,15,SASRTFLGSTNEKLF
TRBV6-6,TRBJ2-2,13,ASRIGGANTGELF
TRBV9,TRBJ2-7,10,ASSYSGVEQY
TRBV27,TRBJ2-3,12,ASSSPWQRDTQY
TRBV4-1,TRBJ2-7,11,ASSQAAGYEQY
TRBV10-3,TRBJ1-2,14,AISEWGQGVGYGYT
TRBV5-1,TRBJ2-7,14,ASSYHNRLSGYEQY
TRBV2,TRBJ2-1,13,ASSVRDSSYNEQF
TRBV2,TRBJ1-1,11,ASSERGNSEAF
TRBV20-1,TRBJ2-1,11,SASDVAGAQQF
TRBV5-4,TRBJ1-2,13,ASSLSTGSSYGYT